Shown below are 16 T cell receptor beta chains from a single sample sequenced in a study of blood T cell repertoires in COVID-19. Profiled with immunoSEQ multiplex PCR; TCRdb holds only in-frame clones, not every one. The table records roughly 30,000 clones, about 89% of them present only once. The sequencing sample was made of peripheral blood. Receptor source: a man in his 60s with acute or convalescent COVID-19.

This chain links TRBV6-5 with TRBJ2-1, with D maybe TRBD1 (6 bases). The CDR3 is made up of 15 amino acids. V was shortened by 6 bases and J by 8 bases, with 20 bases between the two germline ends. Germline lookup yields CDR1 MNHEY and CDR2 SVGAGI. The CDR3 region is CASSDDRKKRYEQFF. CDR3 coding DNA: TGTGCCAGCAGCGATGACAGGAAGAAAAGGTATGAGCAGTTCTTC.

The chain has TRBV5-4 and TRBJ2-1; D uncertain. Deletions cut 2 bases from V and 0 bases from J, with 12 bases between. The germline V gene has CDR1 SGHNT and CDR2 YYREEE (reference sequence). The CDR3 covers 16 residues. CDR3: CASSLRNGHSYNEQFF. CDR3 DNA: TGTGCCAGCAGCTTACGAAACGGTCACTCCTACAATGAGCAGTTCTTC.

V and J are TRBV14 and TRBJ2-2, with D perhaps TRBD2 (5 bases). V lost 4 bases and J 0 bases, leaving 15 bases between the germline ends. Germline V lookup: CDR1 SGHDN, CDR2 FVKESK. The CDR3 is 17 amino acids. The CDR3 protein is CASSLSRQAANTGELFF. The CDR3 DNA is TGTGCCAGCAGCCTTTCGAGGCAAGCGGCGAACACCGGGGAGCTGTTTTTT.

The genes are TRBV28 and TRBJ1-1, with 7 bases matching TRBD1. V lost 3 bases, J lost 1 base, and 14 bases stayed unmatched. Per germline, CDR1 MDHEN and CDR2 SYDVKM. The CDR3 totals 18 residues. The CDR3 nucleotides read TGTGCCAGCAGTTTTTGGAGGGGGCCTGTGGGGAAGAACACTGAAGCTTTCTTT. Amino acids: CASSFWRGPVGKNTEAFF.

This chain uses TRBV9 with TRBJ2-4; possibly TRBD1 for D (6 bases). With 0 bases removed from V and 0 bases from J, the gap between germline ends came to 10 bases. Germline V gene sequence: CDR1 SGDLS, CDR2 YYNGEE. This CDR3 comprises 16 residues. The CDR3 DNA follows: TGTGCCAGCAGCGTAGGACAGGAAAGAGCCAAAAACATTCAGTACTTC. It encodes CASSVGQERAKNIQYF.

The J gene is TRBJ1-2, the V gene TRBV16; D remains ambiguous. Germline V gene sequence: CDR1 KGHSY, CDR2 FQNENV. The CDR3 extends over 13 amino acids. V was cut by 3 bases and J by 0 bases, with 5 bases left in between. CDR3 sequence reads: CASSHGANYGYTF. The CDR3 DNA reads TGTGCCAGCAGCCACGGAGCTAACTATGGCTACACCTTC.

The genes are TRBV25-1 and TRBJ2-5; 11 bases fit TRBD2. The CDR3 is 15 residues long. V lost 2 bases to trimming and J lost 7 bases; unmatched junction nucleotides: 6. Germline values: CDR1 MGHDK, CDR2 SYGVNS. CDR3 amino acids: CASSEVAGGRGTQYF. CDR3 sequence (DNA): TGTGCCAGCAGTGAAGTAGCGGGAGGGCGCGGGACCCAGTACTTC. Looking up the rest from reference TRBV25-1 and TRBJ2-5 gives the full variable domain: EADIYQTPRYLVIGTGKKITLECSQTMGHDKMYWYQQDPGMELHLIHYSYGVNSTEKGDLSSESTVSRIRTEHFPLTLESARPSHTSQYLCASSEVAGGRGTQYFGPGTRLLVL.

The chain joins TRBV6-2 or TRBV6-3 to TRBJ1-5; D is perhaps TRBD1 (5 bases). Germline CDR1 MNHEY, CDR2 SVGEGT. V was shortened by 6 bases and J by 4 bases, with 16 bases between the two germline ends. This CDR3 comprises 15 residues. The CDR3 region has the DNA TGTGCCAGCAGCTGGGGGGGTAGAAGGAATCAGCCCCAGCATTTT. Translated: CASSWGGRRNQPQHF.

The chain recombines TRBV19 with TRBJ1-4, with 8 nucleotides matching TRBD1. This CDR3 has 14 amino acids. V lost 3 bases, J lost 8 bases, and 5 bases stayed unmatched. The germline V gene has CDR1 LNHDA and CDR2 SQIVND (reference sequence). The CDR3 sequence: CASSITGGGEKLFF. The CDR3 DNA is TGTGCCAGTAGTATCACAGGGGGTGGGGAAAAACTGTTTTTT.

The gene calls are TRBV7-2 and TRBJ2-2, with D hard to call. Per the germline V gene, CDR1 is SGHTA and CDR2 is FQGNSA. The ends were cut back, 5 bases at V and 8 bases at J, with 12 bases in the middle. There are 13 residues in the CDR3. The CDR3 sequence is CASSALLRGELFF. CDR3 bases: TGTGCCAGCAGCGCCTTACTCCGAGGGGAGCTGTTTTTT. The complete variable domain, with remaining parts taken from reference TRBV7-2 and TRBJ2-2, reads GAGVSQSPSNKVTEKGKDVELRCDPISGHTALYWYRQSLGQGLEFLIYFQGNSAPDKSGLPSDRFSAERTGGSVSTLTIQRTQQEDSAVYLCASSALLRGELFFGEGSRLTVL.

The DNA of the CDR3 is TGTGCCAGTAGTATAATTCGGGGTGTTATTCAGGATGAGCAGTTCTTC. Translating gives CASSIIRGVIQDEQFF. The chain uses TRBV19 and TRBJ2-1; a weak D match, TRBD2 (5 bases). V was pared by 2 bases and J by 8 bases, with 19 bases between. The germline V gene has CDR1 LNHDA and CDR2 SQIVND (reference sequence). There are 16 residues in the CDR3.

The V call is TRBV27, the J call TRBJ1-1, with D tentatively TRBD1 (5 bases). The CDR3 extends over 14 amino acids. Germline lookup yields CDR1 MNHEY and CDR2 SMNVEV (reference sequence). V lost 4 bases, J lost 5 bases, and 14 bases lay in between. Here the CDR3 reads CASSSDRSRTEAFF. CDR3 in DNA: TGTGCCAGCAGTTCAGACAGATCAAGGACTGAAGCTTTCTTT.

V gene TRBV6-6 combines with J gene TRBJ2-1; D perhaps matches TRBD2 (6 bases). V gave up 2 bases and J gave up 4 bases, with 12 bases separating them. The V gene's germline CDR1 is MNHNY and CDR2 SVGAGI (reference sequence). CDR3 size: 15 residues. CDR3 bases: TGTGCCAGCAGTTACGGAGGGGCCCAATACAATGAGCAGTTCTTC. Protein sequence: CASSYGGAQYNEQFF.

This CDR3 is CASSSPSSSSRNVGELFF. The CDR3 DNA follows: TGTGCCAGCAGCTCCCCATCATCCTCGAGTAGAAATGTCGGGGAGCTGTTTTTT. The chain recombines TRBV11-3 with TRBJ2-2; D call uncertain. This CDR3 is 18 amino acids long. Germline V gene lookup returns CDR1 SGHNT and CDR2 YENEEA. Trimming cost V 4 bases and J 7 bases, with 25 bases left between them.

This chain connects TRBV11-3 to TRBJ2-3, with D perhaps TRBD2 (5 bases). With 1 base removed from V and 0 bases from J, the gap between germline ends came to 8 bases. The CDR3 consists of 15 residues. Per germline, CDR1 SGHNT and CDR2 YENEEA. In DNA, the CDR3 is TGTGCCAGCAGCTTAGTCAGGACTAGCACAGATACGCAGTATTTT. Residues: CASSLVRTSTDTQYF.

The V and J genes are TRBV5-1 and TRBJ2-2, with D possibly being TRBD2 (6 bases). The V end lost 0 bases, the J end lost 6 bases, and 15 bases lay between the germline ends. Germline CDR1 SGHRS, CDR2 YFSETQ. The CDR3 totals 16 residues. CDR3 amino acids: CASSLGRTPGAGELFF. The DNA for the CDR3 is TGCGCCAGCAGCTTGGGTCGGACACCGGGGGCCGGGGAGCTGTTTTTT.